This T cell receptor beta chain derives from a study of cytomegalovirus exposure and HLA in healthy donors. Study context: A data release that came early held approximately 92 million unique TCRs from HLA-typed donors.

A multiplex PCR was run with 60 Vbeta primers and 13 Jbeta primers. TCRdb's copy holds only in-frame clones and misses some; the assay was immunoSEQ multiplex PCR. The table lists 85,000 to 100,000 clones, roughly 83% of them singletons, with roughly 3.5% in the top ten. All donors participated as healthy donors of bone marrow. Trimming removed 4 bases from V and 3 bases from J, with 13 bases in between. The length of the CDR3 is 14 residues. Germline values: CDR1 SGDLS, CDR2 YYNGEE. The genes are TRBV9 and TRBJ1-2; TRBD1 might be the D (6 bases). Input material: PBMCs. The TCR was taken from a male donor in good health and CMV-seropositive. The CDR3 nucleotides are TGTGCCAGCAGCCCCCGACAGGAGGACTATGGCTACACCTTC. It encodes CASSPRQEDYGYTF.